This TCR beta chain stems from a study of T cell repertoires in cytomegalovirus infection. Across the study: Public TCR beta signatures provided an indication of both CMV infection and a matching HLA type.

Germline lookup yields CDR1 LGHNA and CDR2 YSLEER. J was trimmed by 10 bases and V by 3 bases; bases with no gene match: 1. The CDR3 has 12 amino acids. Study-wide points: CMV-specific HLA-C-restricted TCR beta clonotypes dominated the ex vivo response. Cumulated frequencies of public TCR beta families served to identify carriers of CMV plus the relevant HLA.

Ten or more counts support this clonotype. Its target is unknown. TCRdb recomputed calls from the reads with MiXCR, one row per CDR3 protein. The table lists about 150,000 distinct CDR3 sequences, 20% to 30% of them singletons. The gene calls are TRBV4-3 and TRBJ1-5; 9 bases align to TRBD1. The sequenced sample consisted of PBMCs. The clonotype comes from a human donor in good health (CMV status not recorded). Some clones in this sample may be carry-over from other donors' samples. This CDR3 reads CASSQDRGPQHF. As DNA, the CDR3 is TGCGCCAGCAGCCAGGACAGGGGACCCCAGCATTTT.